The following is a TCR beta chain sequence with its context. These data come from a study of blood T cell repertoires in COVID-19. At the level of the study: Spain, Italy and the United States supplied samples that represented acute and convalescent COVID-19.

V lost 2 bases to trimming and J lost 8 bases; unmatched junction nucleotides: 8. The CDR3 length is 14 residues. Germline V gene sequence: CDR1 SNHLY, CDR2 FYNNEI. Patients of the Seattle cohort, enrolled during active infection, were followed longitudinally. In the original processing: By means of reference gene primer amplification, nucleated cell counts were estimated. Sequencing used immunoSEQ multiplex PCR; TCRdb keeps in-frame clones, though not all of them. Clonal size and the V and J genes are those of that table, whereas D and trimming came from the DNA. The sample includes fewer than 300,000 clones, roughly 90% of them seen just once.

The chain uses TRBV2 and TRBJ1-1; 7 positions match TRBD1. This clonotype was obtained from a woman in her 30s with COVID-19, enrolled during active disease. Input material: peripheral blood. For the CDR3, the DNA is TGTGCCAGCAGTGAAAGTGGGGGCAGGGGGGAAGCTTTCTTT. It is translated as CASSESGGRGEAFF.